Here is one T cell receptor beta chain with its context. In each PCR, synthetic TCR analog templates were spiked in. Clones were sequenced by immunoSEQ multiplex PCR, and TCRdb holds only the in-frame ones, with some missing. The table lists about 130,000 clones, roughly 80% of them singletons. The data stem from a study of PD-L1 blockade in urothelial cancer. Overall study context: Blood was evaluated 3 weeks (second dose) and 6 weeks after therapy began.

Described time point: pretreatment peripheral blood. Every patient provided from 1 to 8 samples, collected pretreatment and on-treatment. The origin of this receptor is a man aged 50 to 60 with urothelial cancer. Here the sequenced sample was PBMCs, taken around atezolizumab (anti-PD-L1) treatment.

The CDR3 sequence is CASSQQGASPLHF. The DNA of the CDR3 is TGTGCCAGCAGCCAACAAGGAGCATCACCCCTCCACTTT. The genes are TRBV4-2 and TRBJ1-6; D gene uncertain. The CDR3 runs 13 residues. Germline-derived CDR1 and CDR2 are LGHNA and YNFKEQ. Trimming stripped 2 bases from V and 10 bases from J, with 9 bases between.